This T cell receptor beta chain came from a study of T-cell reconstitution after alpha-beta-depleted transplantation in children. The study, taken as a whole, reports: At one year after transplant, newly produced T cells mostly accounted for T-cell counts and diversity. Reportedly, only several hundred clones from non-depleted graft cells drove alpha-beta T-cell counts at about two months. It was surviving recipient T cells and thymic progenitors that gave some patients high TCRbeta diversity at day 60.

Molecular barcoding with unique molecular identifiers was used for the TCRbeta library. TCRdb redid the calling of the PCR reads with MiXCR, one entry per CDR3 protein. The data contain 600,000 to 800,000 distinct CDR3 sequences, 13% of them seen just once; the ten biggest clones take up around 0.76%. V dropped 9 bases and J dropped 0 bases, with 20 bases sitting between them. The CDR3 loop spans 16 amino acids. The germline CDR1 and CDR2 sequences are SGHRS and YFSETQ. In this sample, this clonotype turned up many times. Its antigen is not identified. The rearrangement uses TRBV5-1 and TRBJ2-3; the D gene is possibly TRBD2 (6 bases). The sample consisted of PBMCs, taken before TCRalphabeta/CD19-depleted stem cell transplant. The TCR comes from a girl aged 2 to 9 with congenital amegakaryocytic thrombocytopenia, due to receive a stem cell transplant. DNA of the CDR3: TGCGCCAACCGACCCCGTAGCGGAAATAGCACAGATACGCAGTATTTT. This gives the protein CANRPRSGNSTDTQYF.